Shown below are 9 T cell receptor beta chains from a single sample sequenced in a study of cytomegalovirus exposure and HLA in healthy donors. Researchers ran the PCR with 60 Vbeta and 13 Jbeta primers. TCRdb's copy holds only in-frame clones and misses some; the assay was immunoSEQ multiplex PCR. The sample consists of about 150,000 clones, 84% of them appearing once. The material sequenced was PBMCs. These receptors all stem from a boy aged 2 to 9 in good health and CMV-seronegative.

The DNA of the CDR3 is TGCGCCAGCAGCCAAGGACTAGCGGGAGGGCTTGATACGCAGTATTTT. It codes for CASSQGLAGGLDTQYF. The chain is built from TRBV4-1 and TRBJ2-3; 14 bases are a match to TRBD2. CDR3 length: 16 residues. The germline gives CDR1 MGHRA, CDR2 YSYEKL. J gave up 6 bases and V 1 base, and 3 bases lay outside the gene matches.

This rearrangement joins TRBV28 to TRBJ2-3; 8 bases map to TRBD1. Germline V gene lookup returns CDR1 MDHEN and CDR2 SYDVKM. The J segment lost 3 bases and the V segment lost 3 bases, leaving 11 bases of the junction unmatched. The CDR3 totals 17 residues. This CDR3 is CASSFSFGTGRTDTQYF. The CDR3 nucleotides are TGTGCCAGCAGTTTTTCTTTCGGGACAGGTCGGACAGATACGCAGTATTTT.

The gene calls are TRBV7-2 and TRBJ1-5; tentatively, D is TRBD1 (5 bases). Germline loops: CDR1 SGHTA, CDR2 FQGNSA. CDR3 length: 15 residues. The V and J ends lost 5 bases and 6 bases respectively, with 17 bases between them. CDR3 region: CASSPRGGDSQPQHF. CDR3 DNA sequence: TGTGCCAGCAGCCCAAGGGGAGGGGATAGTCAGCCCCAGCATTTT. The variable domain in full, completed from reference TRBV7-2 and TRBJ1-5, reads GAGVSQSPSNKVTEKGKDVELRCDPISGHTALYWYRQSLGQGLEFLIYFQGNSAPDKSGLPSDRFSAERTGGSVSTLTIQRTQQEDSAVYLCASSPRGGDSQPQHFGDGTRLSIL.

CDR3 residues: CASSYSFYSGNTIYF. Here the CDR3 DNA reads TGTGCCAGCAGTTACTCCTTTTACTCTGGAAACACCATATATTTT. The V gene is TRBV6-5, the J gene TRBJ1-3; D is uncertain. The CDR3 runs 15 residues. Trimming stripped 0 bases from V and 0 bases from J, with 6 bases between. Germline V lookup: CDR1 MNHEY, CDR2 SVGAGI.

The V and J genes are TRBV6-5 and TRBJ2-5, with 7 positions matching TRBD1. The J call may be faulty, since TRBJ2-7 better matches the DNA end. Germline V gene lookup returns CDR1 MNHEY and CDR2 SVGAGI. This CDR3 is built from 14 residues. CDR3 region: CASSYTTGRYEQYF. The CDR3 nucleotides are TGTGCCAGCAGTTACACGACAGGGCGCTACGAGCAGTACTTC.

The chain joins TRBV7-3 to TRBJ2-3, with TRBD2 matching over 11 bases. Germline CDR1 is SGHTA and CDR2 is FQGTGA. After removal of 2 bases from V and 1 base from J, the junction contained 2 bases not matched to a gene. The length of the CDR3 is 16 residues. The CDR3 DNA follows: TGTGCCAGCAGCTTACTAGCGGGAGGTGGCACAGATACGCAGTATTTT. Its translation is CASSLLAGGGTDTQYF.

This chain joins TRBV15 and TRBJ1-4, with 8 positions matching TRBD1. The ends lost 3 bases at V and 8 bases at J; junction bases unmatched: 5. CDR3 length: 14 residues. Germline CDR1 is LNHNV and CDR2 is YYDKDF (reference sequence). The CDR3 protein is CATSRIQGEEKLFF. CDR3 sequence (DNA): TGTGCCACCAGCAGGATACAGGGGGAAGAAAAACTGTTTTTT.

The chain links TRBV4-1 to TRBJ1-1, with 8 bases that match TRBD1. The CDR3 contains 15 residues. V lost 1 base, J lost 2 bases, and 3 bases stayed unmatched. CDR1 and CDR2 from the germline V gene are MGHRA and YSYEKL. As DNA, the CDR3 is TGCGCCAGCAGCCAAGGGACAGGGCCTAACACTGAAGCTTTCTTT. This sequence encodes CASSQGTGPNTEAFF.

This chain links TRBV12-5 with TRBJ2-1, with D possibly matching TRBD2 (6 bases). The CDR3 length is 15 residues. Germline V lookup: CDR1 LGHNT, CDR2 FRNRAP. Trimming left V 6 bases short and J 7 bases short, with 19 bases between. The CDR3 DNA reads as TGTGCTAGTGGGTCCCGGGAGCGGCTAGGGAATGAGCAGTTCTTC. As protein: CASGSRERLGNEQFF.